These 22 T cell receptor beta chains came from one sample sequenced in a study of T cell repertoires in cytomegalovirus infection. TCRdb re-called the reads with MiXCR, one entry per CDR3 protein. The profile shows some 220,000 distinct CDR3 sequences, about 40% of them singletons. These receptors' antigens are unknown. The specimen was CD8+ T cells from cultured PBMCs, collected from culture after CMV antigen stimulation. The receptor source for this set is a human donor in good health (CMV status not recorded). Some clones in this sample may be carry-over from other donors' samples.

This clonotype was counted between two and nine times. The CDR3 is CASSLVGEDYGYTF. CDR3 DNA sequence: TGTGCCAGCAGCTTGGTAGGGGAGGACTATGGCTACACCTTC. The rearrangement joins TRBV5-4 to TRBJ1-2, with a possible D match to TRBD1 (5 bases). The CDR3 runs to 14 residues. The germline V gene has CDR1 SGHNT and CDR2 YYREEE (reference sequence). V lost 0 bases to trimming and J lost 3 bases, with 9 bases between them.

This clonotype came up a few times. The rearrangement joins TRBV12-3 or TRBV12-4 to TRBJ1-6; the D gene is possibly TRBD1 (5 bases). V lost 6 bases and J 4 bases, leaving 10 bases between the germline ends. This CDR3 spans 14 amino acids. In DNA form, the CDR3 reads TGTGCCAGCAGACAGGCAGATTATAATTCACCCCTCCACTTT. The encoded protein is CASRQADYNSPLHF.

The gene calls are TRBV20-1 and TRBJ2-7, with D possibly TRBD2 on 6 matching bases. Germline-derived CDR1 and CDR2 are DFQATT and SNEGSKA (reference sequence). CDR3 length: 12 residues. V lost 3 bases to trimming and J lost 6 bases, with 12 bases between them. The CDR3 sequence is CSASRGLGEQYF. Written as DNA, the CDR3 is TGCAGTGCTAGCCGGGGGTTGGGCGAGCAGTACTTC.

This clonotype was counted a few times. The chain recombines TRBV7-3 with TRBJ2-1; D remains unclear. CDR1 is SGHTA and CDR2 is FQGTGA in the germline V gene. Trimming stripped 4 bases from V and 5 bases from J, with 15 bases between. This CDR3 spans 15 amino acids. The DNA of the CDR3 is TGTGCCAGCAGCTCTAGTGGGCCCCAGGACAATGAGCAGTTCTTC. It codes for CASSSSGPQDNEQFF.

This clonotype appeared a single time. The chain joins TRBV27 to TRBJ2-7; TRBD2 matches 7 bases. The CDR3 has 14 amino acids. Germline CDR1 and CDR2: MNHEY and SMNVEV (reference sequence). V lost 3 bases and J lost 6; bases outside the gene matches: 8. For the CDR3, the DNA is TGTGCCAGCAGTTTTGGCGGGAGAGGTTTCGAGCAGTACTTC. It translates to CASSFGGRGFEQYF.

The chain couples TRBV7-8 to TRBJ2-2; 9 nucleotides match TRBD1. Per germline, CDR1 SGHVS and CDR2 FQNEAQ. The CDR3 is 15 residues long. The V gene end was trimmed by 2 bases and the J gene end by 4 bases; junction bases not matched to a gene: 2. The CDR3 reads CASSLRTGATGELFF. The CDR3 DNA follows: TGTGCCAGCAGCTTACGGACAGGGGCCACCGGGGAGCTGTTTTTT.

The sample holds a few counts of this clonotype. The J gene is TRBJ1-1, the V gene TRBV7-9; D is unresolved. Germline assignment: CDR1 SEHNR and CDR2 FQNEAQ (reference sequence). V lost 5 bases to trimming and J lost 0 bases, with 7 bases between them. The CDR3 covers 13 residues. CDR3 DNA: TGTGCCAGCAGCCCTACACTGAACACTGAAGCTTTCTTT. Translation gives CASSPTLNTEAFF.

This rearrangement joins TRBV7-3 to TRBJ2-7, with unresolved D. The CDR3 totals 13 residues. Trimming shortened V by 5 bases and J by 2 bases, and 10 bases separated the two germline ends. Looked up from germline, CDR1 is SGHTA and CDR2 is FQGTGA. Written as DNA, the CDR3 is TGTGCCAGCAGCCCTCCGGCAACCTACGAGCAGTACTTC. Amino acids: CASSPPATYEQYF.

J is TRBJ2-1 and V is TRBV25-1; D is unclear. The CDR3 contains 12 residues. V was clipped by 3 bases and J by 10 bases, with 10 bases between them. The germline gives CDR1 MGHDK, CDR2 SYGVNS. CDR3 nucleotide sequence: TGTGCCAGCAGTGAGACCCTATTGGAGCAGTTCTTC. This encodes CASSETLLEQFF.

This clonotype was observed at least ten times. The chain joins TRBV29-1 to TRBJ1-1; perhaps TRBD1 as D (6 bases). CDR3 size: 14 residues. From germline, CDR1 is SQVTM and CDR2 ANQGSEA. The CDR3 DNA follows: TGCAGTTGGGGGCAGGGCTCGTTCGACACTGAAGCTTTCTTT. Translating gives CSWGQGSFDTEAFF.

This sequence joins TRBV12-3 or TRBV12-4 and TRBJ1-2; unclear D gene. The CDR3 loop spans 12 amino acids. The germline V and J ends were trimmed by 3 bases and 4 bases, with 6 bases remaining between them. For the CDR3, the DNA is TGTGCCAGCAGTTTTGGGAGCTATGGCTACACCTTC. Protein product: CASSFGSYGYTF.

The gene calls are TRBV29-1 and TRBJ2-1; 7 nucleotides agree with TRBD1. Germline CDR1 is SQVTM and CDR2 is ANQGSEA. V was clipped by 0 bases and J by 10 bases; unmatched bases: 3. This CDR3 spans 12 amino acids. Here the CDR3 reads CSVEEQGVEQFF. CDR3 coding DNA: TGCAGCGTTGAAGAGCAGGGGGTCGAGCAGTTCTTC.

The rearrangement links TRBV27 to TRBJ2-7; 10 positions agree with TRBD1. Germline assignment: CDR1 MNHEY and CDR2 SMNVEV (reference sequence). CDR3 size: 14 residues. V lost 6 bases to trimming and J lost 6 bases; unmatched junction nucleotides: 8. This chain's CDR3 is CASSPGTGVIEQYF. CDR3 sequence (DNA): TGTGCCAGCAGCCCCGGGACAGGGGTGATCGAGCAGTACTTC.

The V gene is TRBV7-9, the J gene TRBJ2-2, with TRBD2 matching over 14 bases. Unmatched junction bases numbered 15, after V lost 4 bases and J lost 8 bases. In germline, CDR1 is SEHNR, CDR2 FQNEAQ (reference sequence). The CDR3 consists of 19 residues. CDR3 in DNA: TGTGCCAGCAGCTCCCCCCCCGGGACTAGCGGGAGCGCCAGGGGGGAGCTGTTTTTT. Encoded protein: CASSSPPGTSGSARGELFF.

The genes are TRBV10-1 and TRBJ1-1; 9 nucleotides align to TRBD1. The germline CDR1 and CDR2 sequences are WNHNN and SYGVQD (reference sequence). The CDR3 consists of 18 residues. V trimming: 1 base; J trimming: 5 bases; junction bases outside the gene matches: 14. Here the CDR3 DNA reads TGCGCCAGCAGTGAGTACCCCCTGGACAGGGGACGAGGAACTGAAGCTTTCTTT. Translation: CASSEYPLDRGRGTEAFF.

As regards this clonotype: The germline gene is not matched at one end of the junction; a read error may be the cause. The chain employs TRBV7-8 and TRBJ1-3; D remains ambiguous. Germline V gene lookup returns CDR1 SGHVS and CDR2 FQNEAQ. This CDR3 is 11 amino acids long. The CDR3 is CASSLDFDTVF. The CDR3 DNA reads TGTGCCAGCAGCTTAGATTTCGACACGGTGTTT.

This chain connects TRBV11-2 to TRBJ1-5; D is undetermined. The germline V gene encodes CDR1 SGHAT and CDR2 FQNNGV. V shed 1 base and J shed 0 bases, with 7 bases lying between them. The CDR3 is made up of 15 amino acids. CDR3 coding DNA: TGTGCCAGCAGCTTAGGGCCAGATAGCAATCAGCCCCAGCATTTT. Translated: CASSLGPDSNQPQHF.

V usage is TRBV29-1 and J usage is TRBJ1-2; D unresolved. This CDR3 has 11 residues. Trimming shortened V by 2 bases and J by 7 bases, and 8 bases separated the two germline ends. The V gene's germline CDR1 is SQVTM and CDR2 ANQGSEA. CDR3 bases: TGCAGCGTTGAACTAACCAGTGGCTACACCTTC. Amino acid sequence: CSVELTSGYTF.

This clonotype was observed a few times. The rearrangement joins TRBV7-9 to TRBJ1-1; D is ambiguous. The CDR3 extends over 15 amino acids. The V end lost 5 bases, the J end lost 0 bases, and 13 bases lay between the germline ends. The germline V gene has CDR1 SEHNR and CDR2 FQNEAQ (reference sequence). This CDR3 is CASSHTGRLNTEAFF. The CDR3 coding sequence is TGTGCCAGCAGCCATACGGGCAGGTTGAACACTGAAGCTTTCTTT.

The DNA of the CDR3 is TGTGCCAGCGGGCAACAGGGGGCGCGGGGTGAGCAGTTCTTC. This encodes CASGQQGARGEQFF. V usage is TRBV7-9 and J usage is TRBJ2-1; 9 bases are a match to TRBD1. CDR1 and CDR2 (germline): SEHNR, FQNEAQ (reference sequence). There are 14 residues in the CDR3. The V segment lost 8 bases and the J segment 9 bases; nucleotides outside the gene matches: 11.

This clonotype was counted a few times. The chain carries TRBV7-9 and TRBJ2-1; TRBD2 aligns across 9 bases. The CDR3 extends over 14 amino acids. The germline V gene has CDR1 SEHNR and CDR2 FQNEAQ (reference sequence). The trim removed 5 bases at V and 4 bases at J, leaving 3 bases unmatched. The CDR3 spells CASSTAGGYNEQFF. CDR3 nucleotides: TGTGCCAGCAGCACAGCGGGAGGTTACAATGAGCAGTTCTTC. Combining the CDR3 with reference TRBV7-9 and TRBJ2-1 gives the whole variable domain DTGVSQNPRHKITKRGQNVTFRCDPISEHNRLYWYRQTLGQGPEFLTYFQNEAQLEKSRLLSDRFSAERPKGSFSTLEIQRTEQGDSAMYLCASSTAGGYNEQFFGPGTRLTVL.

This chain joins TRBV19 and TRBJ1-5; D is unclear. Deletions cut 1 base from V and 3 bases from J, with 13 bases between. This CDR3 region has 16 residues. Germline lookup yields CDR1 LNHDA and CDR2 SQIVND (reference sequence). The CDR3 loop reads CASSIVSTDPNQPQHF. The CDR3 DNA sequence: TGTGCCAGTAGTATAGTTTCCACGGATCCCAATCAGCCCCAGCATTTT.